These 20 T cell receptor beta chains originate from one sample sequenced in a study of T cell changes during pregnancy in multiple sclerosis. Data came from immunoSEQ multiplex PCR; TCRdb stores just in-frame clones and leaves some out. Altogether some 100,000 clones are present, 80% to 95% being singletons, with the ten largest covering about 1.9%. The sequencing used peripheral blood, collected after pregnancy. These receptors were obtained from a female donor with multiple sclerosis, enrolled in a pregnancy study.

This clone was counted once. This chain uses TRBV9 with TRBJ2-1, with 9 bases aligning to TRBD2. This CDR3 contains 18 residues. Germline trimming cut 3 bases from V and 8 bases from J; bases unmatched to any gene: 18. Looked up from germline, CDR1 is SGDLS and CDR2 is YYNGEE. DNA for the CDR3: TGTGCCAGCAGCGCCGACCTACGGGCGAATAGCGGGGGCTATGAGCAGTTCTTC. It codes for CASSADLRANSGGYEQFF.

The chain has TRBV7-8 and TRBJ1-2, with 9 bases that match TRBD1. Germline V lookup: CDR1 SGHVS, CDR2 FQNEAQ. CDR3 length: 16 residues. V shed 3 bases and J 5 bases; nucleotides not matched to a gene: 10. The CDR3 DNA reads TGTGCCAGCAGCTTGGGGACAGGGTTAAATGGGTATGGCTACACCTTC. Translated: CASSLGTGLNGYGYTF.

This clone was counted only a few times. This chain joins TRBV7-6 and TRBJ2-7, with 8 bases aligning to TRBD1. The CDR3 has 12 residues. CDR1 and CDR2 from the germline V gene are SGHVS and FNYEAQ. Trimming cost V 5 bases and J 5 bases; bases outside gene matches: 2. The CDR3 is CASSKQGDEQYF. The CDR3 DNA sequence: TGTGCCAGCAGCAAACAGGGGGACGAGCAGTACTTC.

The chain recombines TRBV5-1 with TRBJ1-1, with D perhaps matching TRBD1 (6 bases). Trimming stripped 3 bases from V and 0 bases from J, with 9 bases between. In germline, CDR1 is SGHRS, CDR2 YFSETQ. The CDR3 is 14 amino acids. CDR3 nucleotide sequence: TGCGCCAGCAGCTCCGGGACAATGAACACTGAAGCTTTCTTT. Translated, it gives CASSSGTMNTEAFF.

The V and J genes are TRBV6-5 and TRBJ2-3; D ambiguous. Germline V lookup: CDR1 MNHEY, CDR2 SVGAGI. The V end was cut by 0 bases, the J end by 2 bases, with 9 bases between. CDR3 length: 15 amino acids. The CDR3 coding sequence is TGTGCCAGCAGTTACTCATGGGCGACCACAGATACGCAGTATTTT. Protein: CASSYSWATTDTQYF.

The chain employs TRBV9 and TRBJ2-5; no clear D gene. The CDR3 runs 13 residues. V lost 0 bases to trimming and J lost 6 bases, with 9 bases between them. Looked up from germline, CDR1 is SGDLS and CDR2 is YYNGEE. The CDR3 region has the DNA TGTGCCAGCAGCGTAGCTTGGGCCCAGACCCAGTACTTC. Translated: CASSVAWAQTQYF.

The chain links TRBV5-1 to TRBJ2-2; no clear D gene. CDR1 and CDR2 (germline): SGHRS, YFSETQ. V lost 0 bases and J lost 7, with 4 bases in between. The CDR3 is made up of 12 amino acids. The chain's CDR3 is CASSLVRGELFF. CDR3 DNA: TGCGCCAGCAGCTTGGTTCGCGGGGAGCTGTTTTTT.

CDR3: CASSLVAGRDPSEQFF. CDR3 nucleotides: TGTGCCAGCAGCTTAGTTGCCGGCAGGGATCCCTCTGAGCAGTTCTTC. The chain uses TRBV7-7 and TRBJ2-1; the D gene is possibly TRBD1 (5 bases). The germline V and J ends were trimmed by 1 base and 9 bases, with 19 bases remaining between them. There are 16 residues in the CDR3. The germline V gene has CDR1 SSHAT and CDR2 FNYEAQ (reference sequence).

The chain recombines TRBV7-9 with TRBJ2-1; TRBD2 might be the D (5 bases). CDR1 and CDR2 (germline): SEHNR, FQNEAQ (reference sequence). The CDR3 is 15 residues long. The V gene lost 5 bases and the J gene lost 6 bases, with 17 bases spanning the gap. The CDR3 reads CASSARGISVNEQFF. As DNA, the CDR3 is TGTGCCAGCAGCGCGCGAGGGATCTCGGTCAATGAGCAGTTCTTC.

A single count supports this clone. CDR3: CASSLGGGQYEQYF. The DNA for the CDR3 is TGTGCCAGCAGCTTAGGAGGAGGCCAGTACGAGCAGTACTTC. The rearrangement joins TRBV7-2 to TRBJ2-7, with D possibly being TRBD2 (5 bases). Trimming took off 1 base at V and 4 bases at J, with 11 bases between the two ends. This CDR3 comprises 14 residues. Germline V gene lookup returns CDR1 SGHTA and CDR2 FQGNSA.

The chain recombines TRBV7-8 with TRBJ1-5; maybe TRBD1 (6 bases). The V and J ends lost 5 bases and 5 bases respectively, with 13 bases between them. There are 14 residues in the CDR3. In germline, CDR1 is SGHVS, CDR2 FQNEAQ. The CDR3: CASSLRDTYQPQHF. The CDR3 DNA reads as TGTGCCAGCAGCCTTCGGGACACATATCAGCCCCAGCATTTT.

The CDR3 region has the DNA TGCAGCTCCCAAGCCGGGGGGGTTAGCACAGATACGCAGTATTTT. Its protein is CSSQAGGVSTDTQYF. The chain employs TRBV29-1 and TRBJ2-3, with 8 bases that match TRBD2. The CDR3 runs 15 residues. Germline-derived CDR1 and CDR2 are SQVTM and ANQGSEA. V lost 8 bases and J lost 0; bases outside the gene matches: 10.

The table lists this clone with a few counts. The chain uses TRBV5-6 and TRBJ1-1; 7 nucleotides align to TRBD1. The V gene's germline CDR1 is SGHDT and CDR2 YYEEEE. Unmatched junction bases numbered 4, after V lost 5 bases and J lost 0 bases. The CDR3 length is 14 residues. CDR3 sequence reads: CASRQTGLNTEAFF. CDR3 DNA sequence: TGTGCCAGCAGACAGACAGGGTTGAACACTGAAGCTTTCTTT.

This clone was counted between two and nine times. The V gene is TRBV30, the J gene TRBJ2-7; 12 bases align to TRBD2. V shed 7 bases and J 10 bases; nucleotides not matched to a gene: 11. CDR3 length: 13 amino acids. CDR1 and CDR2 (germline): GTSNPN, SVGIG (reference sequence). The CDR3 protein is CAFRLAGASDQYF. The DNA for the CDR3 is TGTGCCTTTCGACTAGCGGGGGCTTCGGATCAGTACTTC.

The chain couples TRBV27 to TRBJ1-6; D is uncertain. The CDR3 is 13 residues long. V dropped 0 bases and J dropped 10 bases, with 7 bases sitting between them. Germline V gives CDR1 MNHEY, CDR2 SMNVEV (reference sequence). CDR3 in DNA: TGTGCCAGCAGTTTATCGTTTCAATCACCCCTCCACTTT. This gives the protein CASSLSFQSPLHF.

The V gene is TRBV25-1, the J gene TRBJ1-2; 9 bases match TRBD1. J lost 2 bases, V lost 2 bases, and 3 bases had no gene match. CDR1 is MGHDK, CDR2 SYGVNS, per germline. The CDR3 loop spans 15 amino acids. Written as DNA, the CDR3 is TGTGCCAGCAGTGAAGGGACAGGGATCAACTATGGCTACACCTTC. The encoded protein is CASSEGTGINYGYTF.

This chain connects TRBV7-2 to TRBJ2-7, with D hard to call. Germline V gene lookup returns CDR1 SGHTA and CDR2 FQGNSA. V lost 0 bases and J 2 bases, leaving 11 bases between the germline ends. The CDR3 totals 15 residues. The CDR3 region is CASSLATAAAYEQYF. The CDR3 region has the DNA TGTGCCAGCAGCTTAGCAACGGCGGCAGCCTACGAGCAGTACTTC.

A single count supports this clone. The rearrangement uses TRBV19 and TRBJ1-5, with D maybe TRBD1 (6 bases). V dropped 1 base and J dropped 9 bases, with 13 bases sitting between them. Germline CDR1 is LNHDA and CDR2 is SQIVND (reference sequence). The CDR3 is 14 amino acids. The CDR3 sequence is CASSIAGDNRPQHF. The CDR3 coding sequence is TGTGCCAGTAGTATAGCAGGGGATAACAGGCCCCAGCATTTT.

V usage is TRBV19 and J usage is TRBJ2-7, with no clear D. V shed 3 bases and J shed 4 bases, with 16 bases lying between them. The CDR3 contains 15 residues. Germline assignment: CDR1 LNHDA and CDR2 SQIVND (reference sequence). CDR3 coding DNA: TGTGCCAGTAGTATTGAGTTCGCGTTGCCATACGAGCAGTACTTC. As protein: CASSIEFALPYEQYF.

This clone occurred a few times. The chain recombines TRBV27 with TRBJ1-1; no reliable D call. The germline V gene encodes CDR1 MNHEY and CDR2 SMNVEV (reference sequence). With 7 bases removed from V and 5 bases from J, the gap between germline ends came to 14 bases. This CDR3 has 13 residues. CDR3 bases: TGTGCCAGCACACAGCCCTGGGAGACTGAAGCTTTCTTT. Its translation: CASTQPWETEAFF.